One sample yielded the 32 T cell receptor beta chains listed below, sequenced in a study of Graves' ophthalmopathy and Graves' hyperthyroidism. The authors amplified TCR beta CDR3 regions, and they did so from RNA transcripts for repertoire sequencing. Second-round multiplex PCR came after first-round RT-PCR with HTBI primers. TCRdb re-called the multiplex PCR reads through MiXCR, storing one row per CDR3 protein. The sample has 450,000 or so distinct CDR3 sequences, approximately 15% seen once. The source material was blood. All receptors derive from a woman in her 30s with Graves' ophthalmopathy.

This clonotype was recorded many times. The rearrangement links TRBV6-2 or TRBV6-3 to TRBJ1-1; 8 bases align to TRBD1. This CDR3 region has 17 residues. V lost 2 bases, J lost 10 bases, and 18 bases stayed unmatched. Germline loops: CDR1 MNHEY, CDR2 SVGEGT. The CDR3 region has the DNA TGTGCCAGCAGTTACACCCGATATCTACAGGGGGAGGATCGAGCTTTCTTT. Protein: CASSYTRYLQGEDRAFF.

This clonotype showed up many times. CDR3 sequence (DNA): TGTGCCAGCAGTTACTCGGATGGGAAACCCCTCCACTTT. Its translation: CASSYSDGKPLHF. The chain recombines TRBV6-5 with TRBJ1-6; D is uncertain. CDR3 length: 13 amino acids. The germline V gene has CDR1 MNHEY and CDR2 SVGAGI. V lost 0 bases to trimming and J lost 12 bases, with 9 bases between them.

There are many counts of this clonotype. V usage is TRBV9 and J usage is TRBJ1-6; 7 nucleotides align to TRBD1. The V and J ends lost 4 bases and 7 bases, in that order; junction bases with no gene match: 8. CDR3 length equals 15 residues. Germline V lookup: CDR1 SGDLS, CDR2 YYNGEE. The CDR3 sequence is CASSPRDRENSPLHF. CDR3 coding DNA: TGTGCCAGCAGCCCCCGGGACAGAGAAAATTCACCCCTCCACTTT.

This clonotype showed up many times. This chain's CDR3 is CASSAPSGGTGELFF. The CDR3 bases are TGTGCCAGCAGCGCTCCTAGCGGGGGAACCGGGGAGCTGTTTTTT. The gene calls are TRBV11-2 and TRBJ2-2, with TRBD2 identical over 10 bases. The ends lost 5 bases at V and 5 bases at J; junction bases unmatched: 5. Per the germline V gene, CDR1 is SGHAT and CDR2 is FQNNGV. The CDR3 is 15 residues long.

The CDR3, as DNA: TGTGCTTACGACAGGGGGCGAAGGGGCGAGGGGGAGACCCAGTACTTC. Translated: CAYDRGRRGEGETQYF. This rearrangement joins TRBV30 to TRBJ2-5, with 10 bases that match TRBD1. Germline V gene sequence: CDR1 GTSNPN, CDR2 SVGIG (reference sequence). This CDR3 is built from 16 residues.

This chain connects TRBV12-3 or TRBV12-4 to TRBJ1-1, with a weak D call TRBD1 (6 bases). Trimming stripped 3 bases from V and 0 bases from J, with 14 bases between. The CDR3 consists of 16 residues. The CDR3 protein is CASSLVTGDMNTEAFF. The CDR3 nucleotides read TGTGCCAGCAGTTTGGTGACCGGGGACATGAACACTGAAGCTTTCTTT.

The sample holds many counts of this clonotype. The CDR3 sequence is CASSLVPRLAKNIQYF. The CDR3 nucleotides are TGTGCCAGCAGCCTAGTCCCGCGGTTAGCCAAAAACATTCAGTACTTC. The chain carries TRBV7-2 and TRBJ2-4; D is unresolved. This CDR3 is 16 amino acids long. Per germline, CDR1 SGHTA and CDR2 FQGNSA. Trimming left V 5 bases short and J 0 bases short, with 14 bases between.

This clonotype was counted ten times or more. The chain couples TRBV10-3 to TRBJ2-5; either TRBD1 or TRBD2 may supply D (5 bases each). The V end lost 6 bases, the J end lost 4 bases, and 15 bases lay between the germline ends. From germline, CDR1 is ENHRY and CDR2 SYGVKD. This CDR3 has 14 amino acids. CDR3 sequence reads: CAIRGDRGRETQYF. DNA of the CDR3: TGTGCCATCAGAGGGGATCGGGGTCGAGAGACCCAGTACTTC.

This clonotype has ten or more counts. V and J are TRBV6-1 and TRBJ2-5; D possibly uses TRBD1 or TRBD2 (5 bases each). The germline V and J ends were trimmed by 4 bases and 5 bases, with 14 bases remaining between them. The CDR3 is 14 residues long. The germline V gene encodes CDR1 MNHNS and CDR2 SASEGT. DNA for the CDR3: TGTGCCAGCAGTGTGGACTCGGGGACGGAGACCCAGTACTTC. It specifies CASSVDSGTETQYF.

This clonotype appeared many times. The chain employs TRBV2 and TRBJ1-1, with D unresolved. Trimming shortened V by 2 bases and J by 4 bases, and 14 bases separated the two germline ends. The CDR3 totals 15 residues. Germline CDR1 is SNHLY and CDR2 is FYNNEI. CDR3 sequence: CASSELGLRVTEAFF. The CDR3 bases are TGTGCCAGCAGTGAACTTGGTCTTCGGGTCACTGAAGCTTTCTTT.

The chain couples TRBV29-1 to TRBJ1-2; D perhaps matches TRBD1 (5 bases). The CDR3 consists of 13 residues. The germline V gene encodes CDR1 SQVTM and CDR2 ANQGSEA. Trimming shortened V by 4 bases and J by 2 bases, and 11 bases separated the two germline ends. CDR3 amino acids: CSVVGGANYGYTF. Here the CDR3 DNA reads TGCAGCGTTGTCGGGGGAGCGAACTATGGCTACACCTTC.

The chain couples TRBV7-8 to TRBJ2-7, with D uncertain. CDR1 and CDR2 from the germline V gene are SGHVS and FQNEAQ. V shed 2 bases and J shed 3 bases, with 14 bases lying between them. The CDR3 covers 15 residues. Here the CDR3 DNA reads TGTGCCAGCAGCTTATCTTCCGGGTTGGACTACGAGCAGTACTTC. Translated: CASSLSSGLDYEQYF.

In this sample, this clonotype turned up many times. The V call is TRBV30, the J call TRBJ1-5; no definite D call. This CDR3 is 14 amino acids long. The V gene's germline CDR1 is GTSNPN and CDR2 SVGIG (reference sequence). V was pared by 3 bases and J by 0 bases, with 9 bases between. The CDR3 sequence: CAWRSRVSNQPQHF. The DNA of the CDR3 is TGTGCCTGGAGGTCCCGGGTTAGCAATCAGCCCCAGCATTTT.

This clonotype appeared many times. This rearrangement joins TRBV6-2 or TRBV6-3 to TRBJ1-4; 8 nucleotides align to TRBD1. Germline V gene data show CDR1 as MNHEY and CDR2 as SVGEGT. V shed 5 bases and J 2 bases; nucleotides not matched to a gene: 13. The CDR3 is 18 residues long. CDR3 in DNA: TGTGCCAGCAGTCGAGTAGGACAGGGATATGAGACTAATGAAAAACTGTTTTTT. Translation gives CASSRVGQGYETNEKLFF.

The sample holds many counts of this clonotype. The chain is built from TRBV28 and TRBJ2-5, with 11 bases lining up with TRBD2. The J segment lost 5 bases and the V segment lost 4 bases, leaving 15 bases of the junction unmatched. CDR1 and CDR2 (germline): MDHEN, SYDVKM. The CDR3 contains 18 residues. The CDR3 reads CASSSRRGTSGDGETQYF. CDR3 nucleotides: TGTGCCAGCAGTTCGAGGAGGGGGACTAGCGGAGATGGGGAGACCCAGTACTTC.

Concerning this clonotype itself: A read error may produce the germline difference seen at one junction end. The rearrangement uses TRBV6-4 and TRBJ2-7, with D maybe TRBD2 (6 bases). Per germline, CDR1 MRHNA and CDR2 SNTAGT. This CDR3 region has 14 residues. CDR3: CACSELEGPYEQYF. The CDR3 region has the DNA TGTGCCTGCAGTGAACTGGAGGGACCCTACGAGCAGTACTTC.

V usage is TRBV6-5 and J usage is TRBJ1-2, with no clear D. There are 13 residues in the CDR3. Germline V gene sequence: CDR1 MNHEY, CDR2 SVGAGI. V gave up 0 bases and J gave up 7 bases, with 9 bases separating them. The CDR3 bases are TGTGCCAGCAGTTACTCCCGGGAAAGTGGCTACACCTTC. This encodes CASSYSRESGYTF.

In this sample, this clonotype turned up many times. The chain recombines TRBV29-1 with TRBJ1-5; TRBD1 matches at 8 bases. The germline V gene has CDR1 SQVTM and CDR2 ANQGSEA. Unmatched junction bases numbered 9, after V lost 7 bases and J lost 7 bases. The CDR3 is 13 residues long. CDR3 sequence (DNA): TGCAGCGCCTTACAGGCAGGGGGCCAGCCCCAGCATTTT. Translation: CSALQAGGQPQHF.

This clonotype appeared a few times. The J gene is TRBJ1-2, the V gene TRBV12-3 or TRBV12-4; weak D call: TRBD1 (5 bases). The ends were cut back, 6 bases at V and 7 bases at J, with 21 bases in the middle. The CDR3 totals 15 residues. The CDR3 loop reads CASRAGGAPLGGYTF. The CDR3 DNA reads as TGTGCCAGCAGAGCCGGCGGGGCCCCCTTGGGTGGCTACACCTTC.

This clonotype was recorded many times. This may come from a read error, since a much larger clone is one base off. The gene calls are TRBV7-7 and TRBJ2-5, with 7 bases identical to TRBD1. CDR1 is SSHAT and CDR2 is FNYEAQ in the germline V gene (reference sequence). This CDR3 contains 13 residues. The CDR3 sequence is CASSLGTEETKYF. In DNA, the CDR3 is TGTGCTAGCAGCTTAGGGACAGAAGAGACCAAGTACTTC.

This clonotype appeared many times. J is TRBJ2-2 and V is TRBV5-5; D gene unclear. Between the trimmed V and J ends, which lost 2 bases and 1 base, there was a span of 6 bases. The germline V gene has CDR1 SGHKS and CDR2 YYEKEE (reference sequence). The CDR3 is 14 amino acids. CDR3 nucleotides: TGTGCCAGCAGCTTATGGGGGAACACCGGGGAGCTGTTTTTT. It translates to CASSLWGNTGELFF. The entire variable domain, with the rest obtained from reference TRBV5-5 and TRBJ2-2, is as follows: DAGVTQSPTHLIKTRGQQVTLRCSPISGHKSVSWYQQVLGQGPQFIFQYYEKEERGRGNFPDRFSARQFPNYSSELNVNALLLGDSALYLCASSLWGNTGELFFGEGSRLTVL.

Ten or more counts support this clonotype. CDR3 loop: CASSHWDSDSNQPQHF. The CDR3 bases are TGTGCCAGCAGCCACTGGGACAGCGATAGCAATCAGCCCCAGCATTTT. The chain has TRBV4-2 and TRBJ1-5; 7 nucleotides line up with TRBD1. The V gene's germline CDR1 is LGHNA and CDR2 YNFKEQ. This CDR3 is built from 16 residues. V dropped 3 bases and J dropped 0; count of bases not matched to a gene: 5.

This clonotype occurred many times. V is TRBV18 and J is TRBJ2-5; D gene unclear. The germline gives CDR1 KGHSH, CDR2 LQKENI. V was clipped by 0 bases and J by 5 bases, with 7 bases between them. This CDR3 is 13 amino acids long. CDR3 nucleotide sequence: TGTGCCAGCTCACCACCTATAGTGGAGACCCAGTACTTC. Translating gives CASSPPIVETQYF.

This clonotype occurred many times. The genes are TRBV2 and TRBJ1-5; 9 bases fit TRBD1. The V gene's germline CDR1 is SNHLY and CDR2 FYNNEI. The ends lost 5 bases at V and 5 bases at J; junction bases unmatched: 4. The CDR3 extends over 14 amino acids. DNA of the CDR3: TGTGCCAGCAGTAGGACAGGGGAAGATCAGCCCCAGCATTTT. Its translation is CASSRTGEDQPQHF.

This clonotype was counted ten times or more. The CDR3 protein is CAWSGPIGGYTF. The CDR3 DNA sequence: TGTGCCTGGAGTGGACCGATCGGGGGCTACACCTTC. The J gene is TRBJ1-2, the V gene TRBV30; the D is unclear. The CDR3 has 12 residues. V lost 1 base and J 8 bases, leaving 11 bases between the germline ends. Germline V gene sequence: CDR1 GTSNPN, CDR2 SVGIG (reference sequence).

The sample holds many counts of this clonotype. The genes are TRBV20-1 and TRBJ2-7, with a weak D call TRBD2 (6 bases). This CDR3 region has 12 residues. V was trimmed by 3 bases and J by 4 bases, leaving 10 bases between them. The germline V gene has CDR1 DFQATT and CDR2 SNEGSKA (reference sequence). Here the CDR3 reads CSARPGEYEQYF. The CDR3 bases are TGCAGTGCTAGGCCGGGGGAATACGAGCAGTACTTC.

This clonotype was recorded a few times. V and J are TRBV5-1 and TRBJ2-7, with TRBD2 identical over 8 bases. Germline V CDR1 and CDR2: SGHRS, YFSETQ. J gave up 5 bases and V 4 bases, and 8 bases lay outside the gene matches. This CDR3 comprises 14 residues. Here the CDR3 DNA reads TGCGCCAGCAGCCGCGGGACTAGTCACGACGAGCAGTACTTC. Amino acid sequence: CASSRGTSHDEQYF.

This clonotype has ten or more counts. The chain recombines TRBV13 with TRBJ2-5; TRBD1 is a possible D gene (6 bases). This CDR3 has 19 amino acids. Germline CDR1 PRHDT, CDR2 FYEKMQ (reference sequence). V was cut by 5 bases and J by 2 bases, with 27 bases left in between. This CDR3 is CASSQIRILKGEIQETQYF. The CDR3 DNA sequence: TGTGCCAGCAGCCAGATACGCATCCTAAAGGGGGAGATACAAGAGACCCAGTACTTC. The full variable domain, in which reference TRBV13 and TRBJ2-5 provide the parts outside the CDR3, is AAGVIQSPRHLIKEKRETATLKCYPIPRHDTVYWYQQGPGQDPQFLISFYEKMQSDKGSIPDRFSAQQFSDYHSELNMSSLELGDSALYFCASSQIRILKGEIQETQYFGPGTRLLVL.

This clonotype was seen many times. The chain employs TRBV27 and TRBJ2-2; TRBD1 agrees at 9 bases. Germline CDR1 MNHEY, CDR2 SMNVEV (reference sequence). The CDR3 extends over 15 amino acids. Trimming took 1 base from V and 7 from J; bases not matched to a gene: 4. The CDR3 coding sequence is TGTGCCAGCAGTTTATTGGGACAGGGCATCGGGGAGCTGTTTTTT. Its translation is CASSLLGQGIGELFF.

The chain links TRBV4-1 to TRBJ1-5; 7 bases map to TRBD1. The CDR3 extends over 18 amino acids. Trimming removed 1 base from V and 2 bases from J; junction bases left unmatched: 11. Germline loops: CDR1 MGHRA, CDR2 YSYEKL. CDR3 DNA sequence: TGCGCCAGCAGCCAAGTAAATTTCATCGGACAGGGCAATCAGCCCCAGCATTTT. Its protein product is CASSQVNFIGQGNQPQHF.

This clonotype has a count of ten or more. The chain is built from TRBV6-4 and TRBJ2-7; D is possibly TRBD2 (6 bases). The V and J ends lost 3 bases and 2 bases respectively, with 11 bases between them. The germline V gene encodes CDR1 MRHNA and CDR2 SNTAGT. The CDR3 sequence is 14 residues long. CDR3 protein: CASSETGETYEQYF. The CDR3 DNA follows: TGTGCCAGCAGTGAAACGGGAGAAACCTACGAGCAGTACTTC.

Regarding this clonotype: This may be a read error: a much more frequent sequence differs by one nucleotide. This rearrangement joins TRBV6-1 to TRBJ1-1; D unclear. CDR3 length equals 13 residues. Germline loops: CDR1 MNHNS, CDR2 SASEGT. CDR3 sequence (DNA): TGTTCCAGCAGTGCCAGCCTATTCACTGAAGCTTTCTTT. This sequence encodes CSSSASLFTEAFF.